Below, 26 T cell receptor beta chains from the same sample are listed, as sequenced in a study of human T cells and chemical hapten exposure. From the RACE reads, TCRdb called clonotypes with MiXCR, one entry per CDR3 protein. Among about 400,000 distinct CDR3 sequences listed, more than 5% were seen once. Time point in this sample: patch test 2, 6 weeks after DPC sensitization. Regarding treatment: therapeutic diphenylcyclopropenone sensitization with weekly scalp DPC. The input for sequencing was whole blood, taken in connection with sensitization to the hapten diphenylcyclopropenone (DPC). The receptors were sampled from a woman aged 18-35 years with alopecia areata. Some clones in this sample may be carry-over from other donors' samples.

J is TRBJ2-1 and V is TRBV9; the D gene could be TRBD1 or TRBD2 (6 bases each). V gave up 0 bases and J gave up 7 bases, with 14 bases separating them. Germline CDR1 is SGDLS and CDR2 is YYNGEE. The CDR3 extends over 15 amino acids. The CDR3 reads CASSVVGGWGNEQFF. The CDR3 region has the DNA TGTGCCAGCAGCGTAGTGGGGGGCTGGGGAAATGAGCAGTTCTTC. Together with reference TRBV9 and TRBJ2-1, the CDR3 gives the full variable domain: DSGVTQTPKHLITATGQRVTLRCSPRSGDLSVYWYQQSLDQGLQFLIQYYNGEERAKGNILERFSAQQFPDLHSELNLSSLELGDSALYFCASSVVGGWGNEQFFGPGTRLTVL.

The rearrangement links TRBV12-5 to TRBJ1-3; D unresolved. Germline values: CDR1 LGHNT, CDR2 FRNRAP. V gave up 2 bases and J gave up 6 bases, with 11 bases separating them. The CDR3 totals 14 residues. The DNA of the CDR3 is TGTGCTAGTGGTTTGTTACCGGGTCTAAACACCATATATTTT. It codes for CASGLLPGLNTIYF.

In nucleotides, the CDR3 is TGCAGTGCTAGAGACTCGCGACGCCGGGACAGGGTATACGAGCAGTACTTC. Translated: CSARDSRRRDRVYEQYF. The rearrangement links TRBV20-1 to TRBJ2-7; 9 nucleotides match TRBD1. This CDR3 has 17 amino acids. CDR1 and CDR2 (germline): DFQATT, SNEGSKA (reference sequence). V lost 0 bases to trimming and J lost 4 bases; unmatched junction nucleotides: 13.

V usage is TRBV28 and J usage is TRBJ2-7; 10 bases are shared with TRBD2. Germline lookup yields CDR1 MDHEN and CDR2 SYDVKM. This CDR3 region has 15 residues. V lost 2 bases and J lost 4; bases outside the gene matches: 5. The CDR3 DNA follows: TGTGCCAGCAGTTTAGGACTAGCGGCTACGTACGAGCAGTACTTC. Its translation is CASSLGLAATYEQYF. Drawing the rest from reference TRBV28 and TRBJ2-7, the complete variable domain is DVKVTQSSRYLVKRTGEKVFLECVQDMDHENMFWYRQDPGLGLRLIYFSYDVKMKEKGDIPEGYSVSREKKERFSLILESASTNQTSMYLCASSLGLAATYEQYFGPGTRLTVT.

This clonotype was counted many times. The chain recombines TRBV4-1 with TRBJ2-3; 9 bases fit TRBD2. Germline V gene sequence: CDR1 MGHRA, CDR2 YSYEKL. The V gene end was trimmed by 3 bases and the J gene end by 1 base; junction bases not matched to a gene: 11. This CDR3 is built from 18 residues. The CDR3 reads CASSQPGWAGGRTDTQYF. The CDR3 coding sequence is TGCGCCAGCAGCCAGCCTGGCTGGGCGGGGGGGCGCACAGATACGCAGTATTTT.

In this sample, this clonotype turned up many times. The chain combines TRBV20-1 with TRBJ2-7; D remains ambiguous. V lost 0 bases and J 7 bases, leaving 10 bases between the germline ends. CDR3 length: 12 amino acids. Germline V CDR1 and CDR2: DFQATT, SNEGSKA (reference sequence). The CDR3 region is CSARDVLDEQYF. The CDR3 nucleotides are TGCAGTGCTAGAGATGTGTTGGATGAGCAGTACTTC.

The table lists this clonotype with many counts. The V call is TRBV6-5, the J call TRBJ1-2; the D gene is possibly TRBD1 (5 bases). Germline loops: CDR1 MNHEY, CDR2 SVGAGI. Trimming removed 0 bases from V and 4 bases from J, with 9 bases in between. This CDR3 is 14 amino acids long. DNA of the CDR3: TGTGCCAGCAGTTACTCAGAGACAGCCTATGGCTACACCTTC. It encodes CASSYSETAYGYTF.

This clonotype was detected only a few times. The V and J genes are TRBV27 and TRBJ2-3; TRBD1 matches at 9 bases. The CDR3 is 14 amino acids. In germline, CDR1 is MNHEY, CDR2 SMNVEV (reference sequence). The V gene end was trimmed by 8 bases and the J gene end by 4 bases; junction bases not matched to a gene: 7. Written as DNA, the CDR3 is TGTGCCAGCTTCCGGGACAGGGCCTCAGATACGCAGTATTTT. Its translation is CASFRDRASDTQYF.

This clonotype was detected many times. This chain connects TRBV3-1 to TRBJ1-5; D is uncertain. The germline V and J ends were trimmed by 11 bases and 6 bases, with 14 bases remaining between them. Germline assignment: CDR1 LGHDT and CDR2 YNNKEL (reference sequence). The CDR3 is 12 residues long. DNA for the CDR3: TGTGCCTCCCACATTATGGGTCAGCCCCAGCATTTT. Its protein product is CASHIMGQPQHF.

This clonotype came up many times. The chain is built from TRBV29-1 and TRBJ2-5, with no clear D. Trimming stripped 4 bases from V and 1 base from J, with 4 bases between. The germline V gene has CDR1 SQVTM and CDR2 ANQGSEA. The CDR3 is 11 amino acids. The CDR3 DNA is TGCAGCGTTGGCCCCCAAGAGACCCAGTACTTC. Protein sequence: CSVGPQETQYF.

This clonotype was seen repeatedly, ten times or more. CDR3 DNA: TGTGCCAGCAGCTTATCAGCCGGGTCGGATACGCAGTATTTT. Amino acids: CASSLSAGSDTQYF. This chain connects TRBV7-2 to TRBJ2-3; no firm D call. V lost 2 bases and J lost 6, with 12 bases in between. The CDR3 has 14 residues. The germline gives CDR1 SGHTA, CDR2 FQGNSA.

This clonotype was detected only a few times. The chain recombines TRBV7-2 with TRBJ2-4, with a tentative D call TRBD1 (7 bases). Germline CDR1 SGHTA, CDR2 FQGNSA. Trimming took off 5 bases at V and 7 bases at J, with 21 bases between the two ends. The CDR3 is made up of 16 amino acids. This CDR3 reads CASSTQGGSIGNIQYF. The CDR3 DNA reads as TGTGCCAGCAGCACCCAGGGGGGCTCTATAGGGAACATTCAGTACTTC.

This clonotype was observed a handful of times. This chain joins TRBV18 and TRBJ1-1, with 7 bases that match TRBD1. Trimming took 4 bases from V and 1 from J; bases not matched to a gene: 9. The CDR3 length is 16 residues. Germline values: CDR1 KGHSH, CDR2 LQKENI. The CDR3 here is CASSLATGTENTEAFF. The CDR3 DNA follows: TGTGCCAGCTCACTCGCTACCGGGACAGAGAACACTGAAGCTTTCTTT.

The CDR3 region is CASSLPLSGGLRDEQFF. The CDR3 nucleotides read TGCGCCAGCAGCTTGCCTCTTAGCGGGGGCCTTCGGGATGAGCAGTTCTTC. The rearrangement uses TRBV5-1 and TRBJ2-1; 9 bases are a match to TRBD2. J gave up 8 bases and V 1 base, and 13 bases lay outside the gene matches. The germline CDR1 and CDR2 sequences are SGHRS and YFSETQ. This CDR3 region has 17 residues.

This clonotype was seen at least ten times. The V gene is TRBV6-6, the J gene TRBJ1-5; 10 bases align to TRBD1. The germline V gene encodes CDR1 MNHNY and CDR2 SVGAGI (reference sequence). This CDR3 region has 16 residues. The V segment lost 5 bases and the J segment 6 bases; nucleotides outside the gene matches: 10. The CDR3 loop is CASSSRDRGKRQPQHF. The CDR3 nucleotides read TGTGCCAGCAGTAGCCGGGACAGGGGAAAACGTCAGCCCCAGCATTTT.

The sample holds a few counts of this clonotype. This CDR3 is CASRLSRGQDGEEEKLFF. Written as DNA, the CDR3 is TGTGCCAGCAGACTTTCCCGGGGACAGGATGGTGAGGAGGAAAAACTGTTTTTT. J is TRBJ1-4 and V is TRBV27, with TRBD1 identical over 8 bases. This CDR3 is built from 18 residues. With 6 bases clipped from V and 8 bases from J, the junction kept 20 bases outside the gene matches. Germline values: CDR1 MNHEY, CDR2 SMNVEV (reference sequence). The variable domain in full, with the rest retrieved from reference TRBV27 and TRBJ1-4, is EAQVTQNPRYLITVTGKKLTVTCSQNMNHEYMSWYRQDPGLGLRQIYYSMNVEVTDKGDVPEGYKVSRKEKRNFPLILESPSPNQTSLYFCASRLSRGQDGEEEKLFFGSGTQLSVL.

Many counts were recorded for this clonotype. The V call is TRBV5-1, the J call TRBJ1-2; perhaps TRBD1 as D (6 bases). Germline V gene lookup returns CDR1 SGHRS and CDR2 YFSETQ. Trimming left V 0 bases short and J 11 bases short, with 11 bases between. The CDR3 runs to 12 residues. The CDR3 loop is CASSLGRTDYTF. CDR3 in DNA: TGCGCCAGCAGCTTGGGGAGGACAGATTACACCTTC.

The chain has TRBV7-2 and TRBJ2-5; 7 bases are shared with TRBD2. Looked up from germline, CDR1 is SGHTA and CDR2 is FQGNSA. After removal of 5 bases from V and 1 base from J, the junction contained 4 bases not matched to a gene. This CDR3 is 14 amino acids long. The CDR3 sequence is CASSPPSGQETQYF. DNA of the CDR3: TGTGCCAGCAGCCCTCCTAGCGGCCAAGAGACCCAGTACTTC.

This sequence joins TRBV5-1 and TRBJ1-5; possible D gene TRBD1, 6 bases. The CDR3 runs 15 residues. Between the trimmed V and J ends, which lost 4 bases and 3 bases, there was a span of 14 bases. The germline gives CDR1 SGHRS, CDR2 YFSETQ. The CDR3 nucleotides read TGCGCCAGCAGCCAAGGGGGGCGGACCAATCAGCCCCAGCATTTT. It translates to CASSQGGRTNQPQHF.

Remarks on this clonotype: Sequence at one end of the junction differs from germline and may be a read error. The chain links TRBV4-1 to TRBJ1-6; no clear D gene. This CDR3 comprises 14 residues. Germline values: CDR1 MGHRA, CDR2 YSYEKL. This CDR3 is CDSSQRRVNSALHF. For the CDR3, the DNA is TGCGACAGCAGCCAACGGCGGGTGAATTCGGCCCTCCACTTT.

This clonotype was counted at least ten times. This chain links TRBV4-2 with TRBJ1-1; D gene ambiguous. Deletions cut 0 bases from V and 1 base from J, with 6 bases between. CDR3 length: 14 residues. CDR1 LGHNA and CDR2 YNFKEQ come from the germline V gene. CDR3 amino acids: CASSQDQENTEAFF. CDR3 DNA: TGTGCCAGCAGCCAAGATCAAGAGAACACTGAAGCTTTCTTT.

The genes are TRBV5-5 and TRBJ2-3; 7 bases are a match to TRBD1. CDR1 and CDR2 (germline): SGHKS, YYEKEE (reference sequence). Trimming cost V 4 bases and J 4 bases; bases outside gene matches: 9. The CDR3 runs 15 residues. The CDR3 here is CASSVGQVAADTQYF. The CDR3 bases are TGTGCCAGCAGCGTAGGACAGGTTGCCGCAGATACGCAGTATTTT.

The V and J genes are TRBV4-2 and TRBJ2-5; no clear D gene. Trimming shortened V by 1 base and J by 7 bases, and 13 bases separated the two germline ends. Germline CDR1 and CDR2: LGHNA and YNFKEQ. The CDR3 loop spans 14 amino acids. The CDR3 DNA reads TGTGCCAGCAGCCAAGCGTCAAGCGCCTGGACCCAGTACTTC. Translation: CASSQASSAWTQYF.

This chain links TRBV12-3 or TRBV12-4 with TRBJ1-5, with 9 bases aligning to TRBD1. After removal of 8 bases from V and 2 bases from J, the junction contained 4 bases not matched to a gene. The CDR3 is made up of 14 amino acids. The CDR3, as DNA: TGTGCCAGCCAAACAGGGGGCGGCAATCAGCCCCAGCATTTT. It yields the protein CASQTGGGNQPQHF.

This clonotype was seen more than once but under ten times. This chain uses TRBV5-1 with TRBJ2-5, with TRBD2 identical over 9 bases. Germline values: CDR1 SGHRS, CDR2 YFSETQ. The CDR3 length is 18 residues. With V trimmed by 1 base and J by 1 base, 11 bases remained unmatched. The CDR3 bases are TGCGCCAGCAGCTTGATCTTCAGCGGGGGGACCCTCCAAGAGACCCAGTACTTC. It is translated as CASSLIFSGGTLQETQYF.

This clonotype was counted many times. The gene calls are TRBV9 and TRBJ1-2; D remains ambiguous. V gave up 0 bases and J gave up 8 bases, with 14 bases separating them. The CDR3 extends over 14 amino acids. Germline loops: CDR1 SGDLS, CDR2 YYNGEE. The CDR3, as DNA: TGTGCCAGCAGCGTAGCTGGAGTCAGCTTGGGCTACACCTTC. Translation: CASSVAGVSLGYTF. Drawing the rest from reference TRBV9 and TRBJ1-2, the complete variable domain is DSGVTQTPKHLITATGQRVTLRCSPRSGDLSVYWYQQSLDQGLQFLIQYYNGEERAKGNILERFSAQQFPDLHSELNLSSLELGDSALYFCASSVAGVSLGYTFGSGTRLTVV.